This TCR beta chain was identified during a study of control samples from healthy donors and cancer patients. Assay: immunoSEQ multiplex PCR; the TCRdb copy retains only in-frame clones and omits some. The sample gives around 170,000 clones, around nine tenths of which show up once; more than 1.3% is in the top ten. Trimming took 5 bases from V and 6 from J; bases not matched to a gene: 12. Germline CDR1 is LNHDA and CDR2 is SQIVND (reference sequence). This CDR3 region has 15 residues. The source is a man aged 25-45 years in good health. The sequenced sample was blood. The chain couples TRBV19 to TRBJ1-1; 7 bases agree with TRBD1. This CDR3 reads CASSYQTGHFAEAFF. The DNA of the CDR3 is TGTGCCAGTAGTTACCAGACAGGGCATTTCGCTGAAGCTTTCTTT.